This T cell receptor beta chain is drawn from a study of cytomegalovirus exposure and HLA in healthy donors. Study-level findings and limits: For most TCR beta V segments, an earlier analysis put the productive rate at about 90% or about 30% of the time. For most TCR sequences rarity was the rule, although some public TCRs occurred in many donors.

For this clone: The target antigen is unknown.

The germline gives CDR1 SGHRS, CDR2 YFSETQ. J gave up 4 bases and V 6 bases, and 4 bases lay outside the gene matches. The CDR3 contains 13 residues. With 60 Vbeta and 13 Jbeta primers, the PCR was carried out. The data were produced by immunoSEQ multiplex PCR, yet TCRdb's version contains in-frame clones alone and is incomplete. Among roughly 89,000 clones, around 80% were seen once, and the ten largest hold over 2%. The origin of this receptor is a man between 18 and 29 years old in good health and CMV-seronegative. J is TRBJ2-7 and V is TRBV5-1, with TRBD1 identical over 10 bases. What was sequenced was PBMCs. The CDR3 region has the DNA TGCGCCAGCACCGGGACAGGGGCATACGAGCAGTACTTC. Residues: CASTGTGAYEQYF.